One sample yielded the 8 T cell receptor beta chains listed below, sequenced in a study of shared clonotypes between healthy human individuals. Assay: immunoSEQ multiplex PCR; the TCRdb copy retains only in-frame clones and omits some. The data hold roughly 1,600,000 clones, with roughly 98.5% observed a single time. The sequencing sample was made of naive CD4+ T cells sorted from blood. Subset denoted: CD45RA+ positively selected. All receptors derive from a man aged 25 to 45 in good health.

The rearrangement uses TRBV19 and TRBJ1-5; no clear D. The CDR3 has 13 residues. The V gene's germline CDR1 is LNHDA and CDR2 SQIVND (reference sequence). V dropped 6 bases and J dropped 5 bases, with 11 bases sitting between them. The CDR3 DNA is TGTGCCAGTAGCAGGAACGTTGATCAGCCCCAGCATTTT. This codes for CASSRNVDQPQHF.

The genes are TRBV28 and TRBJ1-1; D is ambiguous. The V end was cut by 4 bases, the J end by 1 base, with 19 bases between. Per the germline V gene, CDR1 is MDHEN and CDR2 is SYDVKM. The CDR3 length is 17 residues. The CDR3 region has the DNA TGTGCCAGCAGTTCCTGGACGCGCACACGGGGGAACACTGAAGCTTTCTTT. Residues: CASSSWTRTRGNTEAFF. Filled out from reference TRBV28 and TRBJ1-1, the complete variable domain reads DVKVTQSSRYLVKRTGEKVFLECVQDMDHENMFWYRQDPGLGLRLIYFSYDVKMKEKGDIPEGYSVSREKKERFSLILESASTNQTSMYLCASSSWTRTRGNTEAFFGQGTRLTVV.

The V gene is TRBV27, the J gene TRBJ2-7; D may be TRBD2 (6 bases). This CDR3 comprises 16 residues. Germline V gene lookup returns CDR1 MNHEY and CDR2 SMNVEV (reference sequence). Trimming took off 1 base at V and 3 bases at J, with 16 bases between the two ends. The CDR3 loop is CASSLFGGTKRYEQYF. The CDR3 coding sequence is TGTGCCAGCAGTTTATTTGGCGGGACGAAACGCTACGAGCAGTACTTC.

The chain is built from TRBV11-2 and TRBJ1-5, with TRBD1 identical over 7 bases. Per the germline V gene, CDR1 is SGHAT and CDR2 is FQNNGV. The CDR3 loop spans 13 amino acids. The V and J ends lost 4 bases and 6 bases, in that order; junction bases with no gene match: 3. As DNA, the CDR3 is TGTGCCAGCAGCTACAACAGGGGTCAGCCCCAGCATTTT. Its translation is CASSYNRGQPQHF.

V and J are TRBV7-9 and TRBJ2-7; no reliable D call. The CDR3 sequence is 14 residues long. Germline V gene sequence: CDR1 SEHNR, CDR2 FQNEAQ (reference sequence). Trimming shortened V by 2 bases and J by 2 bases, and 10 bases separated the two germline ends. In DNA, the CDR3 is TGTGCCAGCAGCTTATGGCAGGCACCCTACGAGCAGTACTTC. It codes for CASSLWQAPYEQYF.

This clone was detected once. The rearrangement joins TRBV5-8 to TRBJ2-7; 10 positions agree with TRBD2. The CDR3 contains 15 residues. Unmatched junction bases numbered 2, after V lost 0 bases and J lost 2 bases. Germline CDR1 and CDR2: SGHTS and YDEGEE. The CDR3 spells CASSLGLAGTYEQYF. The DNA of the CDR3 is TGTGCCAGCAGCTTGGGACTAGCGGGTACCTACGAGCAGTACTTC.

The V gene is TRBV19, the J gene TRBJ2-7; 10 bases align to TRBD1. In germline, CDR1 is LNHDA, CDR2 SQIVND (reference sequence). V lost 6 bases to trimming and J lost 3 bases; unmatched junction nucleotides: 8. This CDR3 is built from 15 residues. CDR3 amino acids: CASRRAGTGDYEQYF. The CDR3 nucleotides are TGTGCCAGTAGGAGAGCTGGGACAGGGGACTACGAGCAGTACTTC.

Regarding this clone: Other nucleotide sequences from this sample produce the same CDR3. The CDR3: CASSPTGPNTEAFF. Written as DNA, the CDR3 is TGTGCCAGCTCACCAACAGGACCGAACACTGAAGCTTTCTTT. The chain is built from TRBV18 and TRBJ1-1, with D possibly TRBD1 on 5 matching bases. Between the trimmed V and J ends, which lost 2 bases and 1 base, there was a span of 8 bases. The CDR3 has 14 amino acids. Per the germline V gene, CDR1 is KGHSH and CDR2 is LQKENI.